The next 16 T cell receptor beta chains were all read from a single sample in a study of T-cell memory formation after mild COVID-19. TCRdb reprocessed the 5' RACE reads with MiXCR, giving one entry per CDR3 protein. The data show about 290,000 distinct CDR3 sequences, with around a sixth seen just once and around a fifth held by the top ten. The sample taken for sequencing was PBMCs or a T cell subset sorted from them (not recorded which). All receptors derive from a man between 18 and 29 years old who had mild COVID-19 (a few samples of this study predate the infection). Cell type and time point are not known.

This clonotype has only a few counts. V usage is TRBV15 and J usage is TRBJ2-7; D is perhaps TRBD1 (8 bases). The CDR3 length is 14 residues. CDR1 LNHNV and CDR2 YYDKDF come from the germline V gene (reference sequence). V lost 1 base, J lost 6 bases, and 13 bases lay in between. CDR3 sequence: CATSRGTGRAEQYV. For the CDR3, the DNA is TGTGCCACCAGCAGAGGGACAGGGAGGGCCGAGCAGTACGTC.

This chain uses TRBV6-1 with TRBJ1-2, with D perhaps TRBD1 (5 bases). The length of the CDR3 is 15 residues. Trimming took 0 bases from V and 4 from J, leaving 12 bases between them. Germline V lookup: CDR1 MNHNS, CDR2 SASEGT. The CDR3 loop reads CASSEALQGSYGYTF. DNA of the CDR3: TGTGCCAGCAGTGAAGCGCTTCAGGGTAGCTATGGCTACACCTTC.

The CDR3 sequence: CASSQGRRSSGNTIYF. In DNA, the CDR3 is TGTGCCAGCAGCCAAGGGCGGAGGAGCTCTGGAAACACCATATATTTT. The genes are TRBV3-1 and TRBJ1-3; D not certain. From germline, CDR1 is LGHDT and CDR2 YNNKEL (reference sequence). V gave up 1 base and J gave up 0 bases, with 10 bases separating them. The CDR3 consists of 16 residues.

V is TRBV7-3 and J is TRBJ2-2; D possibly corresponds to TRBD1 (6 bases). Per germline, CDR1 SGHTA and CDR2 FQGTGA. The V end lost 0 bases, the J end lost 3 bases, and 11 bases lay between the germline ends. The CDR3 contains 16 residues. CDR3 sequence (DNA): TGTGCCAGCAGCTTAACTTCAGGGGAATACACCGGGGAGCTGTTTTTT. Translating it yields CASSLTSGEYTGELFF. The full variable domain, in which reference TRBV7-3 and TRBJ2-2 provide the parts outside the CDR3, is GAGVSQTPSNKVTEKGKYVELRCDPISGHTALYWYRQSLGQGPEFLIYFQGTGAADDSGLPNDRFFAVRPEGSVSTLKIQRTERGDSAVYLCASSLTSGEYTGELFFGEGSRLTVL.

The chain links TRBV12-3 or TRBV12-4 to TRBJ1-6; D ambiguous. The ends were cut back, 6 bases at V and 7 bases at J, with 16 bases in the middle. The CDR3 loop spans 15 amino acids. The CDR3 sequence is CASSLTPGENSPLHF. The CDR3 region has the DNA TGTGCCAGCAGCTTGACCCCTGGGGAGAATTCACCCCTCCACTTT.

The chain carries TRBV3-1 and TRBJ2-3; possibly TRBD1 or TRBD2 for D (5 bases each). Germline CDR1 reads LGHDT; CDR2 reads YNNKEL (reference sequence). The CDR3 contains 15 residues. V gave up 5 bases and J gave up 0 bases, with 12 bases separating them. The CDR3: CASSRDGSSTDTQYF. CDR3 in DNA: TGTGCCAGCAGCAGGGACGGATCTAGCACAGATACGCAGTATTTT.

The chain carries TRBV12-3 or TRBV12-4 and TRBJ1-2; D ambiguous. V was trimmed by 5 bases and J by 4 bases, leaving 17 bases between them. The CDR3 has 15 residues. The CDR3 is CASSPSSLLGYGYTF. As DNA, the CDR3 is TGTGCCAGCAGTCCCTCGTCCTTGTTAGGCTATGGCTACACCTTC.

The genes are TRBV29-1 and TRBJ2-1; TRBD2 aligns across 8 bases. In germline, CDR1 is SQVTM, CDR2 ANQGSEA. Unmatched junction bases numbered 6, after V lost 4 bases and J lost 13 bases. This CDR3 contains 11 residues. The CDR3 DNA follows: TGCAGCGTTGCGAGAGCGGGGGTACAGTTCTTC. It yields the protein CSVARAGVQFF.

The chain is built from TRBV28 and TRBJ2-7; TRBD1 is a possible D gene (6 bases). CDR3 size: 12 residues. Germline V gene data show CDR1 as MDHEN and CDR2 as SYDVKM. V lost 5 bases, J lost 2 bases, and 7 bases lay in between. For the CDR3, the DNA is TGTGCCAGCAGTGGGACACCCTACGAGCAGTACGTC. Translated, it gives CASSGTPYEQYV.

This clonotype was seen a handful of times. The rearrangement links TRBV4-1 to TRBJ2-7, with no clear D. This CDR3 has 15 residues. V was trimmed by 0 bases and J by 1 base, leaving 10 bases between them. Germline V gives CDR1 MGHRA, CDR2 YSYEKL. As DNA, the CDR3 is TGCGCCAGCAGCCAAGACTGGTCGGAATCCTACGAGCAGTACGTC. As protein: CASSQDWSESYEQYV.

This clonotype has more than one count but fewer than ten. The chain links TRBV28 to TRBJ2-3; 8 bases are a match to TRBD2. The germline CDR1 and CDR2 sequences are MDHEN and SYDVKM. The CDR3 length is 14 residues. V gave up 7 bases and J gave up 4 bases; unmatched junction bases: 7. In nucleotides, the CDR3 is TGTGCCAGCACCCGGGGGGGTTCCCCAGATACGCAGTATTTT. Translating it yields CASTRGGSPDTQYF.

This clonotype showed up many times. The V and J genes are TRBV24-1 and TRBJ2-3; perhaps D is TRBD1 or TRBD2 (5 bases each). The CDR3 consists of 15 residues. V gave up 3 bases and J gave up 5 bases, with 14 bases separating them. In germline, CDR1 is KGHDR, CDR2 SFDVKD. The CDR3 DNA sequence: TGTGCCACCAGTGATGTGCGCAGGGCGGGAGATACGCAGTATTTT. This codes for CATSDVRRAGDTQYF.

The chain combines TRBV25-1 with TRBJ2-5; 8 bases align to TRBD2. The CDR3 spans 18 residues. V dropped 6 bases and J dropped 0; count of bases not matched to a gene: 15. Germline V CDR1 and CDR2: MGHDK, SYGVNS. The CDR3: CASSPPHLSGGDQETQYF. The CDR3 DNA is TGTGCCAGCAGCCCCCCCCACCTGAGCGGGGGAGACCAAGAGACCCAGTACTTC.

This clonotype turned up a few times. The chain joins TRBV7-2 to TRBJ2-1; 13 bases match TRBD2. Per germline, CDR1 SGHTA and CDR2 FQGNSA. The CDR3 spans 15 residues. J was trimmed by 11 bases and V by 4 bases; bases with no gene match: 8. The CDR3 region has the DNA TGTGCCAGCAGCTCCATCCCGGGACTAGCGGGGCAGCAGTTCTTC. Translating it yields CASSSIPGLAGQQFF.

This rearrangement joins TRBV7-3 to TRBJ2-5; 13 bases match TRBD2. CDR1 and CDR2 from the germline V gene are SGHTA and FQGTGA. The ends lost 5 bases at V and 5 bases at J; junction bases unmatched: 2. This CDR3 contains 14 residues. The CDR3 sequence: CASSILAGGETQYF. The CDR3 bases are TGTGCCAGCAGCATACTAGCGGGGGGGGAGACCCAGTACTTC.

The rearrangement uses TRBV20-1 and TRBJ1-2; tentatively, D is TRBD1 (6 bases). Germline V gives CDR1 DFQATT, CDR2 SNEGSKA (reference sequence). The CDR3 has 13 residues. V was pared by 0 bases and J by 8 bases, with 13 bases between. In nucleotides, the CDR3 is TGCAGTGCTAGAGAGGGGACACTGGACGGCTACACCTTC. Amino acids: CSAREGTLDGYTF.